Included here is one T cell receptor (beta chain) sequence, with context. The data originate from a study of memory B cells and T cells in multiple sclerosis. Data came from immunoSEQ multiplex PCR; TCRdb stores just in-frame clones and leaves some out. The table includes 12,000 to 15,000 clones, about 70% detected once. The sequenced sample consisted of memory (CD45RO+) CD4+ T cells from blood. The clonotype was recovered from a human donor with multiple sclerosis.

The CDR3 region has the DNA TGTGCCAGCAGCCAAGGGGTAAGGACAGACAATCAGCCCCAGCATTTT. Amino acids: CASSQGVRTDNQPQHF. The V and J genes are TRBV4-2 and TRBJ1-5, with TRBD1 as a possible D gene (6 bases). CDR3 size: 16 residues. Germline CDR1 and CDR2: LGHNA and YNFKEQ. Trimming left V 1 base short and J 3 bases short, with 13 bases between.